The TCR beta chain under discussion was sequenced for a study of CD4+ T cells in melanoma. Germline V CDR1 and CDR2: SGHRS, YFSETQ. The CDR3 totals 15 residues. Trimming cost V 4 bases and J 5 bases; bases outside gene matches: 3. Whole-study findings and limits: A reported correlation linked neoantigen-specific CD4+ T cells to CD8+, macrophage and B cell function.

A remark on this clone: No antigen is known for it.

Libraries were prepared by immunoSEQ multiplex PCR; TCRdb keeps only in-frame clonotypes and omits some of them. Here the sample spans 50,000 to 60,000 clones, roughly three quarters being singletons. Sequencing was carried out using tumor tissue. V gene TRBV5-1 combines with J gene TRBJ1-6; 10 bases fit TRBD1. This TCR came from a human donor with melanoma. CDR3 in amino acids: CASSAGTGDNSPLHF. In DNA, the CDR3 is TGCGCCAGCAGCGCCGGGACAGGGGATAATTCACCCCTCCACTTT.